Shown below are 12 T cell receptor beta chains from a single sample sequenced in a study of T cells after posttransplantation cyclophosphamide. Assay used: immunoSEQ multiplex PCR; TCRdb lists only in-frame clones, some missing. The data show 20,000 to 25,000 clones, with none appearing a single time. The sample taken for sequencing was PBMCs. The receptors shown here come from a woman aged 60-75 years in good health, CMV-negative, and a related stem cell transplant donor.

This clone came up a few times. The DNA for the CDR3 is TGTGCCACCAGCAGAGATCTTGGGTTAGCGTATTTT. This gives the protein CATSRDLGLAYF. The J gene is TRBJ2-3, the V gene TRBV15; the D is unclear. This CDR3 contains 12 residues. V was cut by 0 bases and J by 14 bases, with 12 bases left in between. CDR1 and CDR2 (germline): LNHNV, YYDKDF (reference sequence).

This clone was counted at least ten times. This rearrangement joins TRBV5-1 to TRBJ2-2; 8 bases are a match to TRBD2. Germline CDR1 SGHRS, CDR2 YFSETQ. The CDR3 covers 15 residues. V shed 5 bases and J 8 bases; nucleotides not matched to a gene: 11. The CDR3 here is CASSFQAGVTGELFF. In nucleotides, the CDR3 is TGCGCCAGCAGTTTCCAAGCGGGAGTGACTGGGGAGCTGTTTTTT.

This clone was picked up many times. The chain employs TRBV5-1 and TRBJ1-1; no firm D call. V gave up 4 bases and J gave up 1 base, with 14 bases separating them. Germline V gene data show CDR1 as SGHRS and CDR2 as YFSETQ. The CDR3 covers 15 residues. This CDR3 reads CASSPTAQANTEAFF. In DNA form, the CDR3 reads TGCGCCAGCAGCCCGACGGCCCAGGCGAACACTGAAGCTTTCTTT.

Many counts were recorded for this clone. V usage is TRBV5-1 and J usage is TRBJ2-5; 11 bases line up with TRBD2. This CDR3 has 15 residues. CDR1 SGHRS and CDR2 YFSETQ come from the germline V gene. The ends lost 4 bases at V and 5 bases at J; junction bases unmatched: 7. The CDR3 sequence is CASSLSGGAGETQYF. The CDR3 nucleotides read TGCGCCAGCAGCCTTAGCGGGGGGGCCGGGGAGACCCAGTACTTC.

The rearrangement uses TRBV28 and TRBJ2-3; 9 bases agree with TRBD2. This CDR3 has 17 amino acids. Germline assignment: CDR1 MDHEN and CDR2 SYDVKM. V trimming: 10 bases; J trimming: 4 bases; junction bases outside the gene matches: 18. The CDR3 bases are TGTGCCACCAAACAGCGGGAGGCCGTCTTTGGAGCAGATACGCAGTATTTT. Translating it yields CATKQREAVFGADTQYF.

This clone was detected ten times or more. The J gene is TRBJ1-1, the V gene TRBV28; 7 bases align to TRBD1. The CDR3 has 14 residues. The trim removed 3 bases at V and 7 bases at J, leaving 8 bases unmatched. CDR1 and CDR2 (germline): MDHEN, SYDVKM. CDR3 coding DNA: TGTGCCAGCAGTTTTCGCAGGGGGAAAAATGAAGCTTTCTTT. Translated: CASSFRRGKNEAFF.

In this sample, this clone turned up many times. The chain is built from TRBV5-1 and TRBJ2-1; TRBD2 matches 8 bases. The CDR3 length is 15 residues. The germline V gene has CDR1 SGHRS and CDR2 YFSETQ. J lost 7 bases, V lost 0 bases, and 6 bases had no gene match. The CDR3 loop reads CASSLVLGLGNEQFF. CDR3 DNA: TGCGCCAGCAGCTTGGTACTGGGACTAGGAAATGAGCAGTTCTTC.

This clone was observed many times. CDR3 coding DNA: TGTGCCAGCAGTGAAGCTCTTAGCGGGAGCACAGATACGCAGTATTTT. Amino acids: CASSEALSGSTDTQYF. This chain joins TRBV6-1 and TRBJ2-3; 7 positions agree with TRBD2. The CDR3 extends over 16 amino acids. V lost 0 bases and J lost 0; bases outside the gene matches: 3. The germline V gene encodes CDR1 MNHNS and CDR2 SASEGT.

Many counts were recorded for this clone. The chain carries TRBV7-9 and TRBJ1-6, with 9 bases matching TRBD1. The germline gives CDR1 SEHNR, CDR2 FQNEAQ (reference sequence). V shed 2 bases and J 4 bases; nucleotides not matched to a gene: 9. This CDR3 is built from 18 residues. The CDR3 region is CASSLRTGVVSYNSPLHF. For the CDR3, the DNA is TGTGCCAGCAGCTTACGGACAGGGGTCGTCTCTTATAATTCACCCCTCCACTTT.

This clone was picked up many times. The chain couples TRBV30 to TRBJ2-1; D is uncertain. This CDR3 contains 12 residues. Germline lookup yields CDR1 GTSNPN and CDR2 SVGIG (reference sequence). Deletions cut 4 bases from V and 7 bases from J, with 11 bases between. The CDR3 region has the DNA TGTGCCTGGACCAAGAGCACGAATGAGCAGTTCTTC. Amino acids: CAWTKSTNEQFF.

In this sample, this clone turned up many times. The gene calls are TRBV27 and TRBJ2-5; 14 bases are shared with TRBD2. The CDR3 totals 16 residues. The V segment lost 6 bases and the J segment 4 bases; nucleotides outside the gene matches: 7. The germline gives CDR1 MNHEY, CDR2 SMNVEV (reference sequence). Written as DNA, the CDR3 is TGTGCCAGCAGGATGACTAGCGGGAGGGCCGGAGAGACCCAGTACTTC. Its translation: CASRMTSGRAGETQYF.

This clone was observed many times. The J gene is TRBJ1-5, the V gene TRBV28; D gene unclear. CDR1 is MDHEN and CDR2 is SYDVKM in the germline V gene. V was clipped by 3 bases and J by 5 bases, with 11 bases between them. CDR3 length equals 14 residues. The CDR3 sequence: CASSFFDNHQPQHF. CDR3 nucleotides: TGTGCCAGCAGTTTCTTCGACAACCATCAGCCCCAGCATTTT.